These 32 T cell receptor beta chains came from one sample sequenced in a study of beta chain features in type 1 diabetes. Findings and limits, study-wide: Researchers report that Type 1 diabetes patients had moderately but significantly shorter TCRB CDR3s across all four CD4+ subsets.

All of the isolated RNA was reverse transcribed, so expressed TCRB transcripts were sequenced. This table comes from immunoSEQ multiplex PCR, and its TCRdb copy is limited to in-frame clones, with some not included. The sample gives hundreds of thousands of clones, about a tenth of which show up once; roughly 1% is in the top ten. No antigens are known for them. Sequencing used central memory CD4+ T cells from blood. These receptors were collected from a young man with type 1 diabetes.

This chain links TRBV6-6 with TRBJ1-1, with D unclear. Trimming took off 6 bases at V and 4 bases at J, with 12 bases between the two ends. The CDR3 runs to 13 residues. CDR1 is MNHNY, CDR2 SVGAGI, per germline (reference sequence). CDR3 loop: CASRTIDGTEAFF. CDR3 nucleotides: TGTGCCAGCAGGACCATAGACGGCACTGAAGCTTTCTTT.

This clone was detected a few times. The genes are TRBV19 and TRBJ2-3, with D maybe TRBD1 (6 bases). Germline V lookup: CDR1 LNHDA, CDR2 SQIVND (reference sequence). There are 16 residues in the CDR3. The germline V and J ends were trimmed by 1 base and 2 bases, with 13 bases remaining between them. Written as DNA, the CDR3 is TGTGCCAGTAGTATAGCGAAAGGACAGTCCACAGATACGCAGTATTTT. The encoded protein is CASSIAKGQSTDTQYF. The entire variable domain, with the rest obtained from reference TRBV19 and TRBJ2-3, is as follows: DGGITQSPKYLFRKEGQNVTLSCEQNLNHDAMYWYRQDPGQGLRLIYYSQIVNDFQKGDIAEGYSVSREKKESFPLTVTSAQKNPTAFYLCASSIAKGQSTDTQYFGPGTRLTVL.

The chain couples TRBV27 to TRBJ1-1; D uncertain. The germline V and J ends were trimmed by 6 bases and 1 base, with 12 bases remaining between them. The length of the CDR3 is 14 residues. Germline V gives CDR1 MNHEY, CDR2 SMNVEV (reference sequence). The CDR3 DNA follows: TGTGCCAGCAGGTCCAGGACCGAGAACACTGAAGCTTTCTTT. Translation gives CASRSRTENTEAFF.

This clone was counted only a few times. The chain employs TRBV6-5 and TRBJ2-7, with 9 nucleotides matching TRBD1. The CDR3 loop spans 15 amino acids. Germline V gene data show CDR1 as MNHEY and CDR2 as SVGAGI. V was pared by 6 bases and J by 3 bases, with 9 bases of the junction left unmatched. The CDR3 nucleotides read TGTGCCAGCAGCCCATTTACGGGACAGGGCTACGAGCAGTACTTC. Its protein is CASSPFTGQGYEQYF.

The chain carries TRBV7-8 and TRBJ1-1; the D gene is possibly TRBD1 (5 bases). Per germline, CDR1 SGHVS and CDR2 FQNEAQ. The CDR3 runs to 13 residues. Trimming cost V 4 bases and J 4 bases, with 10 bases left between them. The CDR3 nucleotides are TGTGCCAGCAGCTGGGGACCGACCACTGAAGCTTTCTTT. Translating it yields CASSWGPTTEAFF.

In its sample, this clone was seen a few times. The chain links TRBV5-4 to TRBJ2-5; 7 bases are shared with TRBD2. The germline V gene encodes CDR1 SGHNT and CDR2 YYREEE (reference sequence). This CDR3 is built from 14 residues. V shed 5 bases, J shed 5 bases, and the junction held 9 bases outside the gene matches. CDR3 in amino acids: CASRGREGSETQYF. CDR3 coding DNA: TGTGCCAGCAGAGGCAGGGAGGGGTCGGAGACCCAGTACTTC.

This clone was observed many times. V usage is TRBV4-3 and J usage is TRBJ1-1; 10 nucleotides align to TRBD1. J was trimmed by 5 bases and V by 1 base; bases with no gene match: 4. CDR1 and CDR2 from the germline V gene are LGHNA and YSLEER. The CDR3 sequence is 15 residues long. The CDR3: CASSQGQGASTEAFF. Written as DNA, the CDR3 is TGCGCCAGCAGCCAAGGACAGGGGGCGAGTACTGAAGCTTTCTTT.

The rearrangement joins TRBV5-1 to TRBJ1-2, with D possibly being TRBD1 (5 bases). The CDR3 has 13 amino acids. The V and J ends lost 4 bases and 4 bases respectively, with 11 bases between them. The germline V gene encodes CDR1 SGHRS and CDR2 YFSETQ. The CDR3 loop is CASSPTVSYGYTF. CDR3 coding DNA: TGCGCCAGCAGCCCGACAGTCTCCTATGGCTACACCTTC.

V and J are TRBV30 and TRBJ2-2; a possible D gene is TRBD1 (6 bases). CDR3 length: 13 residues. V was clipped by 4 bases and J by 0 bases, with 6 bases between them. Germline V CDR1 and CDR2: GTSNPN, SVGIG (reference sequence). The CDR3 loop is CAWTGANTGELFF. CDR3 nucleotide sequence: TGTGCCTGGACAGGGGCGAACACCGGGGAGCTGTTTTTT.

Comments on this clone: Other DNA sequences in the same sample also yield this CDR3. The chain is built from TRBV6-5 and TRBJ1-2, with D uncertain. The CDR3 totals 13 residues. In germline, CDR1 is MNHEY, CDR2 SVGAGI. Trimming took off 6 bases at V and 8 bases at J, with 16 bases between the two ends. The CDR3 protein is CASSPTPLGGYTF. CDR3 sequence (DNA): TGTGCCAGCAGCCCAACTCCGTTAGGGGGCTACACCTTC.

This sequence joins TRBV10-1 and TRBJ2-3; 7 bases fit TRBD2. The CDR3 runs 16 residues. V shed 4 bases and J 4 bases; nucleotides not matched to a gene: 11. Per germline, CDR1 WNHNN and CDR2 SYGVQD (reference sequence). The CDR3 DNA reads TGCGCCAGCAGTGGAGCGGGACGGACCGCGCCAGATACGCAGTATTTT. This codes for CASSGAGRTAPDTQYF.

This clone was picked up a small number of times. The chain has TRBV10-3 and TRBJ2-5, with 7 bases aligning to TRBD2. J lost 3 bases, V lost 10 bases, and 5 bases had no gene match. This CDR3 is built from 12 residues. CDR1 and CDR2 from the germline V gene are ENHRY and SYGVKD. The CDR3 loop is CATNRGEETQYF. For the CDR3, the DNA is TGTGCCACCAACCGGGGGGAAGAGACCCAGTACTTC.

This chain uses TRBV19 with TRBJ2-5, with 8 bases lining up with TRBD1. J lost 3 bases, V lost 5 bases, and 5 bases had no gene match. The CDR3 has 14 residues. Germline values: CDR1 LNHDA, CDR2 SQIVND (reference sequence). The CDR3 nucleotides read TGTGCCAGTAGTCCAGGACAGGGTAAAGAGACCCAGTACTTC. Its protein is CASSPGQGKETQYF.

This clone turned up a few times. V gene TRBV18 combines with J gene TRBJ2-7; 7 bases align to TRBD2. The CDR3 runs to 16 residues. The germline V gene has CDR1 KGHSH and CDR2 LQKENI. The trim removed 5 bases at V and 6 bases at J, leaving 16 bases unmatched. The CDR3 bases are TGTGCCAGCTCATCCCAGCGGGGCCCGGGGCCCGGCGAGCAGTACTTC. Translating gives CASSSQRGPGPGEQYF. Together with reference TRBV18 and TRBJ2-7, the CDR3 gives the full variable domain: NAGVMQNPRHLVRRRGQEARLRCSPMKGHSHVYWYRQLPEEGLKFMVYLQKENIIDESGMPKERFSAEFPKEGPSILRIQQVVRGDSAAYFCASSSQRGPGPGEQYFGPGTRLTVT.

The chain links TRBV10-1 to TRBJ2-5; 8 nucleotides match TRBD2. Unmatched junction bases numbered 4, after V lost 0 bases and J lost 4 bases. The CDR3 loop spans 15 amino acids. CDR1 is WNHNN, CDR2 SYGVQD, per germline (reference sequence). The DNA of the CDR3 is TGCGCCAGCAGTGAGTCTCTCGGGGGGGCAGAGACCCAGTACTTC. This sequence encodes CASSESLGGAETQYF.

This clone was counted ten times or more. Other DNA sequences in this sample translate to the same CDR3. This chain links TRBV7-2 with TRBJ2-3; no clear D gene. Germline V lookup: CDR1 SGHTA, CDR2 FQGNSA. The CDR3 has 12 amino acids. V shed 4 bases and J shed 1 base, with 3 bases lying between them. DNA of the CDR3: TGTGCCAGCAGCTCAGGCACAGATACGCAGTATTTT. Amino acids: CASSSGTDTQYF.

CDR3 nucleotides: TGTGCCAGCTCCTGGACACCAACTAGCACAGATACGCAGTATTTT. This encodes CASSWTPTSTDTQYF. The chain recombines TRBV18 with TRBJ2-3; TRBD1 might be the D (5 bases). Trimming removed 6 bases from V and 0 bases from J, with 13 bases in between. CDR1 is KGHSH, CDR2 LQKENI, per germline. CDR3 length: 15 residues.

The chain couples TRBV4-2 to TRBJ2-7; D is ambiguous. The CDR3 consists of 13 residues. Germline V gene lookup returns CDR1 LGHNA and CDR2 YNFKEQ. V lost 1 base to trimming and J lost 3 bases, with 7 bases between them. This CDR3 is CASSQATNYEQYF. CDR3 nucleotides: TGTGCCAGCAGCCAAGCGACGAACTACGAGCAGTACTTC.

The table lists this clone with a few counts. V and J are TRBV7-8 and TRBJ1-1; 10 bases agree with TRBD1. V lost 3 bases and J lost 3; bases outside the gene matches: 4. CDR1 and CDR2 (germline): SGHVS, FQNEAQ. This CDR3 contains 15 residues. The CDR3 spells CASSLTGGGYTEAFF. Written as DNA, the CDR3 is TGTGCCAGCAGCTTGACAGGGGGCGGGTACACTGAAGCTTTCTTT.

This clone turned up a few times. The V and J genes are TRBV18 and TRBJ2-7; 8 bases fit TRBD1. V lost 6 bases and J lost 2; bases outside the gene matches: 9. The CDR3 sequence is 15 residues long. Germline assignment: CDR1 KGHSH and CDR2 LQKENI. The DNA for the CDR3 is TGTGCCAGCTCCTCCTCCGGGACAGGTACCTACGAGCAGTACTTC. Its translation is CASSSSGTGTYEQYF.

There are a few counts of this clone. V usage is TRBV30 and J usage is TRBJ2-3; D remains unclear. There are 14 residues in the CDR3. CDR1 and CDR2 (germline): GTSNPN, SVGIG (reference sequence). V was pared by 4 bases and J by 8 bases, with 19 bases between. The CDR3 DNA is TGTGCCTGGAACGCCCCTCCCATTTCGGGTACGCAGTATTTT. It translates to CAWNAPPISGTQYF.

There are many counts of this clone. V usage is TRBV5-4 and J usage is TRBJ2-5; D unclear. The CDR3 runs to 15 residues. Trimming took 0 bases from V and 7 from J, leaving 16 bases between them. Germline V gene sequence: CDR1 SGHNT, CDR2 YYREEE (reference sequence). This CDR3 is CASSLASGGRGTQYF. In DNA, the CDR3 is TGTGCCAGCAGCTTGGCCTCGGGTGGGCGAGGGACCCAGTACTTC.

This chain uses TRBV2 with TRBJ1-2, with TRBD1 matching 8 bases. CDR3 length: 15 amino acids. The junction had 4 bases not matched to a gene; V was cut back by 2 bases and J by 2 bases. The germline V gene encodes CDR1 SNHLY and CDR2 FYNNEI. The CDR3, as DNA: TGTGCCAGCAGTGAACCGGGACAGGCGAACTATGGCTACACCTTC. It codes for CASSEPGQANYGYTF.

The chain joins TRBV9 to TRBJ1-1; D unclear. The V and J ends lost 7 bases and 1 base respectively, with 8 bases between them. Germline V gene data show CDR1 as SGDLS and CDR2 as YYNGEE. CDR3 length: 12 amino acids. The CDR3 reads CASGKGNTEAFF. CDR3 bases: TGTGCCAGCGGTAAGGGGAACACTGAAGCTTTCTTT. Looking up the rest from reference TRBV9 and TRBJ1-1 gives the full variable domain: DSGVTQTPKHLITATGQRVTLRCSPRSGDLSVYWYQQSLDQGLQFLIQYYNGEERAKGNILERFSAQQFPDLHSELNLSSLELGDSALYFCASGKGNTEAFFGQGTRLTVV.

The chain links TRBV5-4 to TRBJ1-4; D may be TRBD1 (5 bases). CDR3 size: 13 residues. V was trimmed by 4 bases and J by 7 bases, leaving 11 bases between them. Germline V gene sequence: CDR1 SGHNT, CDR2 YYREEE (reference sequence). CDR3 DNA sequence: TGTGCCAGCAGCGTTTCAGGGAGTGAAAAACTGTTTTTT. Protein: CASSVSGSEKLFF.

This clone turned up a few times. This chain connects TRBV18 to TRBJ2-3, with a weak D call TRBD2 (5 bases). V was pared by 8 bases and J by 2 bases, with 14 bases between. Looked up from germline, CDR1 is KGHSH and CDR2 is LQKENI. This CDR3 contains 14 residues. CDR3 sequence reads: CASATRELTDTQYF. In nucleotides, the CDR3 is TGTGCCAGCGCAACCCGGGAACTCACAGATACGCAGTATTTT.

This clone was seen only a few times. The rearrangement links TRBV11-2 to TRBJ1-2; D not resolved. V gave up 4 bases and J gave up 4 bases, with 10 bases separating them. This CDR3 is 13 amino acids long. Looked up from germline, CDR1 is SGHAT and CDR2 is FQNNGV. The CDR3 region is CASSSMIGYGYTF. CDR3 nucleotide sequence: TGTGCCAGCAGCTCCATGATAGGCTATGGCTACACCTTC. Filled out from reference TRBV11-2 and TRBJ1-2, the complete variable domain reads EAGVAQSPRYKIIEKRQSVAFWCNPISGHATLYWYQQILGQGPKLLIQFQNNGVVDDSQLPKDRFSAERLKGVDSTLKIQPAKLEDSAVYLCASSSMIGYGYTFGSGTRLTVV.

The CDR3 reads CASSYSDRAFF. The CDR3, as DNA: TGTGCCAGCAGTTACTCGGACAGGGCTTTCTTT. The V call is TRBV6-5, the J call TRBJ1-1; 7 nucleotides align to TRBD1. The germline gives CDR1 MNHEY, CDR2 SVGAGI. Trimming cost V 0 bases and J 11 bases; bases outside gene matches: 0. This CDR3 is built from 11 residues.

This clone was observed a handful of times. V and J are TRBV30 and TRBJ2-7; no definite D call. CDR3 length equals 13 residues. V lost 0 bases and J 4 bases, leaving 10 bases between the germline ends. The germline V gene encodes CDR1 GTSNPN and CDR2 SVGIG (reference sequence). The CDR3 loop reads CAWSVGMTYEQYF. CDR3 in DNA: TGTGCCTGGAGTGTAGGGATGACATACGAGCAGTACTTC.

The DNA for the CDR3 is TGTGCCAGCAGCTTAGACAGTTCCCGCACCGGGGAGCTGTTTTTT. Its translation: CASSLDSSRTGELFF. The chain joins TRBV7-2 to TRBJ2-2; the D is unclear. V was cut by 1 base and J by 4 bases, with 10 bases left in between. CDR3 size: 15 residues. Germline CDR1 reads SGHTA; CDR2 reads FQGNSA.

The sample holds a few counts of this clone. The chain couples TRBV30 to TRBJ2-6, with D unresolved. Trimming pared 0 bases from V and 0 bases from J, leaving 9 bases between. The CDR3 consists of 16 residues. In germline, CDR1 is GTSNPN, CDR2 SVGIG (reference sequence). DNA of the CDR3: TGTGCCTGGAGTGTCGGTACAGCCTCTGGGGCCAACGTCCTGACTTTC. This translates into CAWSVGTASGANVLTF.

The chain employs TRBV28 and TRBJ2-1; D possibly corresponds to TRBD1 (5 bases). V lost 3 bases, J lost 7 bases, and 10 bases lay in between. Germline lookup yields CDR1 MDHEN and CDR2 SYDVKM. The CDR3 runs 13 residues. The CDR3 bases are TGTGCCAGCAGTTTGCTTGGGGCAAATGAGCAGTTCTTC. Protein product: CASSLLGANEQFF.